This T cell receptor (beta chain) originates from a study of control samples from healthy donors and cancer patients. This table comes from immunoSEQ multiplex PCR, and its TCRdb copy is limited to in-frame clones, with some not included. The data show 100,000 to 150,000 clones, with roughly 84% seen just once and 8% to 9% held by the top ten. This TCR was sampled from a man aged 40-49 years in good health. The sequencing sample was made of blood.

The CDR3 region has the DNA TGTGCCAGTAGTTCTCCTGGGACAGGGACCGTTAGTATCTACACCTTC. Translated, it gives CASSSPGTGTVSIYTF. The rearrangement uses TRBV19 and TRBJ1-2; 9 bases fit TRBD1. Germline CDR1 LNHDA, CDR2 SQIVND (reference sequence). Losses at the gene ends were 5 bases for V and 10 bases for J; bases not matched to a gene: 17. This CDR3 region has 16 residues.